These 24 T cell receptor beta chains were sequenced from one sample in a study of T cells in women clearing cervical HPV infection. Profiled with immunoSEQ multiplex PCR; TCRdb holds only in-frame clones, not every one. The sample includes around 19,000 clones. Sequencing was done on a sample of blood buffy coat. The receptor set was obtained from a woman aged 18 to 69 with a cervical HPV16 infection that either progressed to CIN3+ or cleared (not recorded which).

Details on this clone: The read halts 3 residues ahead of the CDR3 end, with the missing end drawn from the germline J gene. The chain joins TRBV30 to TRBJ1-1; D uncertain. The V end lost 3 bases, the J end lost 5 bases, and 10 bases lay between the germline ends. This CDR3 comprises 12 residues. CDR1 is GTSNPN, CDR2 SVGIG, per germline (reference sequence). The CDR3 loop is CAWSGLRTEAFF. The DNA read from the CDR3 is TGTGCCTGGAGCGGACTAAGGACTGAA.

This chain's CDR3 is CSASNSDQPQHF. The DNA read from the CDR3 is TGCAGTGCTAGTAATTCGGATCAGCCC. The genes are TRBV20-1 and TRBJ1-5; no reliable D call. The missing CDR3 end, 3 residues past where the read stops, is filled in from the germline J gene. This CDR3 has 12 amino acids. The V end lost 3 bases, the J end lost 5 bases, and 8 bases lay between the germline ends. Germline-derived CDR1 and CDR2 are DFQATT and SNEGSKA (reference sequence).

To note about this clone: With the read ending 3 residues before the CDR3 end, the germline J gene is used to fill in that end. The gene calls are TRBV28 and TRBJ2-5; 9 bases agree with TRBD1. The ends lost 2 bases at V and 5 bases at J; junction bases unmatched: 9. CDR3 length: 16 residues. Per germline, CDR1 MDHEN and CDR2 SYDVKM. Partial CDR3 DNA: TGTGCCAGCAGTTTACTCGGGACAGGGCTAAGGGAGACC. It encodes CASSLLGTGLRET. The full CDR3 sequence reads CASSLLGTGLRETQYF.

A word on this clone: A junction end diverges from the germline sequence, so it may reflect a read error. The read stops 3 residues short of the end of the CDR3; the missing end is completed from the germline J gene. The same CDR3 is also encoded by other DNA sequences in this sample. This chain links TRBV5-1 with TRBJ1-3; D is uncertain. This CDR3 has 17 residues. CDR1 is SGHRS, CDR2 YFSETQ, per germline. The chain's CDR3 is CASSLGGGFEAGNTIYF. The covered CDR3 bases are TGCGCCAGCAGCTTGGGAGGAGGGTTCGAGGCGGGAAACACT.

As regards this clone: The read falls 3 residues short of the CDR3 end, and the missing part is taken from the germline J gene. This CDR3 is also generated by other DNA sequences in the sample. The rearrangement uses TRBV18 and TRBJ2-1; 8 bases are shared with TRBD2. This CDR3 is 18 amino acids long. With 0 bases clipped from V and 0 bases from J, the junction kept 7 bases outside the gene matches. The germline V gene encodes CDR1 KGHSH and CDR2 LQKENI. CDR3 loop: CASSPPAGGGSSYNEQFF. The sequenced CDR3 bases are TGTGCCAGCTCACCACCGGCCGGCGGGGGGAGCTCCTACAATGAG.

A note on this clone: With the read ending 3 residues before the CDR3 end, the germline J gene is used to fill in that end. The chain combines TRBV2 with TRBJ1-2; 7 bases map to TRBD1. Germline V gives CDR1 SNHLY, CDR2 FYNNEI. This CDR3 comprises 16 residues. J gave up 2 bases and V 6 bases, and 12 bases lay outside the gene matches. CDR3: CASSGQEMESNYGYTF. The DNA read from the CDR3 is TGTGCCAGCAGCGGACAGGAGATGGAGTCGAACTATGGC.

As regards this clone: The missing CDR3 end, 3 residues past where the read stops, is filled in from the germline J gene. The chain couples TRBV2 to TRBJ2-7; tentatively, D is TRBD1 (6 bases). V was clipped by 4 bases and J by 1 base, with 11 bases between them. The CDR3 is 14 amino acids. CDR1 is SNHLY and CDR2 is FYNNEI in the germline V gene. Incomplete CDR3 DNA: TGTGCCAGCAGTGTCGGGACACCTTCCTACGAG. It translates to CASSVGTPSYE. The whole CDR3 protein reads CASSVGTPSYEQYF.

Concerning this clone: The read ends 3 residues shy of where the CDR3 ends; the end is completed using the germline J gene. V and J are TRBV2 and TRBJ2-1; possible D gene TRBD1, 7 bases. The germline gives CDR1 SNHLY, CDR2 FYNNEI. The CDR3 is made up of 14 amino acids. The ends were cut back, 8 bases at V and 5 bases at J, with 16 bases in the middle. The CDR3: CASGGTVGDNEQFF. The DNA read from the CDR3 is TGTGCCAGCGGAGGGACAGTTGGGGACAATGAG.

Comment on this clone: The read ends 3 residues shy of where the CDR3 ends; the end is completed using the germline J gene. This chain joins TRBV6-2 or TRBV6-3 and TRBJ1-3; D is unresolved. V was cut by 6 bases and J by 4 bases, with 10 bases left in between. Germline values: CDR1 MNHEY, CDR2 SVGEGT. The CDR3 has 13 residues. The DNA read from the CDR3 is TGTGCCAGCAGGCGGCCCCGAGGAAACACC. It yields the protein CASRRPRGNT. The whole CDR3 sequence is CASRRPRGNTIYF.

CDR3 amino acids: CSARDGEQYF. Incomplete CDR3 DNA: TGCAGTGCTAGAGACGGCGAG. This chain joins TRBV20-1 and TRBJ2-7; D uncertain. The CDR3 is cut off 3 residues early in the read; its end comes from the germline J gene. Trimming left V 0 bases short and J 6 bases short, with 3 bases between. The V gene's germline CDR1 is DFQATT and CDR2 SNEGSKA (reference sequence). This CDR3 comprises 10 residues.

Comment on this clone: The read gets to within 3 residues of the CDR3 end, and the germline J gene fills in the rest. The chain uses TRBV20-1 and TRBJ1-1; perhaps TRBD1 as D (5 bases). V was pared by 5 bases and J by 1 base, with 14 bases between. Germline-derived CDR1 and CDR2 are DFQATT and SNEGSKA (reference sequence). The CDR3 is 14 amino acids. This chain's CDR3 is CSAGRGPTNTEAFF. CDR3 DNA, as far as it was read: TGCAGTGCTGGTAGGGGCCCGACGAACACTGAA.

A note on this clone: Read data end 3 residues before the CDR3 end; the end is taken from the germline J gene. The rearrangement uses TRBV7-9 and TRBJ1-2, with D maybe TRBD1 (6 bases). The CDR3 is made up of 15 amino acids. Germline CDR1 reads SEHNR; CDR2 reads FQNEAQ (reference sequence). The sequenced CDR3 bases are TGTGCCAGCAGCTCAACAGGGCAAAGTCCGGATGAC. This encodes CASSSTGQSPDD. The full CDR3 protein reads CASSSTGQSPDDYTF.

A remark on this clone: The read ends 3 residues shy of where the CDR3 ends; the end is completed using the germline J gene. The chain has TRBV7-2 and TRBJ2-4, with D tentatively TRBD1 (5 bases). The CDR3 has 14 residues. Germline V gene data show CDR1 as SGHTA and CDR2 as FQGNSA. The CDR3 region is CASSLARVNYGQYF. CDR3 DNA (partial): TGTGCCAGCAGCTTAGCCAGGGTAAACTATGGT.

Comment on this clone: Sequencing ends 3 residues short of the CDR3 end; the germline J gene provides the rest. The chain uses TRBV7-2 and TRBJ2-4; D is unclear. This CDR3 region has 13 residues. The germline V gene has CDR1 SGHTA and CDR2 FQGNSA. The CDR3 spells CASSPVVNYGQYF. The CDR3 DNA, read in part, is TGTGCCAGCAGCCCAGTCGTGAACTATGGT.

Incomplete CDR3 DNA: TGTGCCATCAATCCAGGGGGCACAGATACG. Encoded protein: CAINPGGTDT. The entire CDR3 is CAINPGGTDTQYF. This chain links TRBV10-3 with TRBJ2-3; TRBD1 is a possible D gene (6 bases). The read falls 3 residues short of the CDR3 end, and the missing part is taken from the germline J gene. The germline CDR1 and CDR2 sequences are ENHRY and SYGVKD. The CDR3 spans 13 residues. V was trimmed by 7 bases and J by 1 base, leaving 9 bases between them.

Worth noting for this clone: The read is 3 residues too short to cover the CDR3 end, so that end is filled in from the germline J gene. This chain connects TRBV7-2 to TRBJ1-2, with a weak D call TRBD1 (5 bases). Germline CDR1 and CDR2: SGHTA and FQGNSA. The CDR3 length is 13 residues. The DNA read from the CDR3 is TGTGCCAGCAGCTTAGGCCAGGGTGAGGGC. It yields the protein CASSLGQGEG. The CDR3 in full is CASSLGQGEGYTF.

On this clone: This specimen includes other DNA sequences encoding the same CDR3. The sequenced part of the CDR3 DNA is TGTGCCAGCTCACCACGGGACAGGGCCGCGGGGACC. Its protein product is CASSPRDRAAGT. The whole CDR3 sequence reads CASSPRDRAAGTQYF. The chain combines TRBV18 with TRBJ2-5, with 9 nucleotides matching TRBD1. Sequencing ends 3 residues short of the CDR3 end; the germline J gene provides the rest. The germline CDR1 and CDR2 sequences are KGHSH and LQKENI. This CDR3 region has 15 residues. With 1 base clipped from V and 7 bases from J, the junction kept 7 bases outside the gene matches.

On this clone: The CDR3 end is not reached by the read, which stops 3 residues before it; the germline J gene fills it in. The chain employs TRBV20-1 and TRBJ2-5; perhaps TRBD2 as D (7 bases). From germline, CDR1 is DFQATT and CDR2 SNEGSKA (reference sequence). The CDR3 covers 12 residues. The CDR3: CSAGGGADTQYF. The part of the CDR3 DNA that was read is TGCAGTGCCGGCGGGGGCGCAGATACC.

Details on this clone: From the germline J gene comes the end of the CDR3, since the read stops 3 residues before it. The chain uses TRBV20-1 and TRBJ2-2; no definite D call. V was pared by 1 base and J by 4 bases, with 7 bases between. CDR1 and CDR2 from the germline V gene are DFQATT and SNEGSKA (reference sequence). The CDR3 has 13 amino acids. The CDR3 reads CSARAQSTGELFF. The sequenced part of the CDR3 DNA is TGCAGTGCTAGAGCACAGAGCACCGGGGAG.

With respect to this clone: The sequenced fragment ends 3 residues before the CDR3 boundary, so the rest is inferred from the germline J gene. The chain couples TRBV30 to TRBJ1-2; 7 bases match TRBD1. CDR3 size: 13 residues. Per the germline V gene, CDR1 is GTSNPN and CDR2 is SVGIG (reference sequence). CDR3 protein: CAWSVKGAGGYTF. The CDR3 DNA, read in part, is TGTGCCTGGAGTGTCAAGGGGGCAGGAGGC.

Considering frequency, this clone is medium-sized. Read coverage stops 3 residues before the CDR3 terminus; the germline J gene supplies the remainder. V is TRBV10-1 and J is TRBJ2-4; maybe TRBD2 (7 bases). Trimming pared 4 bases from V and 6 bases from J, leaving 16 bases between. CDR3 length: 15 residues. The germline V gene has CDR1 WNHNN and CDR2 SYGVQD (reference sequence). CDR3 in amino acids: CASSVDAGEGNIQYF. Partial CDR3 DNA: TGCGCCAGCAGTGTAGACGCAGGGGAGGGAAACATT.

About this clone: The missing CDR3 end, 3 residues past where the read stops, is filled in from the germline J gene. V and J are TRBV14 and TRBJ1-1; 7 bases agree with TRBD1. V shed 6 bases and J 1 base; nucleotides not matched to a gene: 5. This CDR3 has 14 amino acids. Germline V gives CDR1 SGHDN, CDR2 FVKESK. Partial CDR3 DNA: TGTGCCAGCAGACACAGGGGCAGGAACACTGAA. Protein sequence: CASRHRGRNTE. The whole CDR3 sequence reads CASRHRGRNTEAFF.

In regard to this clone: The read is 3 residues too short to cover the CDR3 end, so that end is filled in from the germline J gene. The chain employs TRBV24-1 and TRBJ2-1, with 15 bases aligning to TRBD2. J gave up 2 bases and V 9 bases, and 13 bases lay outside the gene matches. The germline gives CDR1 KGHDR, CDR2 SFDVKD. CDR3 length: 19 residues. CDR3 sequence reads: CATDRPRTSGGATYNEQFF. The sequenced CDR3 bases are TGTGCCACCGATAGGCCGCGGACTAGCGGGGGGGCCACCTACAATGAG.

As for this clone: Sequencing ends 3 residues short of the CDR3 end; the germline J gene provides the rest. The rearrangement joins TRBV20-1 to TRBJ1-4; 9 bases are a match to TRBD1. CDR3 length equals 17 residues. Germline CDR1 and CDR2: DFQATT and SNEGSKA (reference sequence). Here the CDR3 reads CSARVGTPGTGNSPLFF. CDR3 DNA (partial): TGCAGTGCTAGAGTTGGGACCCCCGGGACAGGGAATTCACCA.